The entry that follows covers one T cell receptor beta chain sequence. The sample belongs to a study of cytomegalovirus exposure and HLA in healthy donors. The V gene's germline CDR1 is SGHNT and CDR2 YYREEE (reference sequence). This CDR3 is built from 18 residues. The trim removed 5 bases at V and 0 bases at J, leaving 9 bases unmatched. PCR employed 60 Vbeta and 13 Jbeta primers. Only in-frame clones appear in the TCRdb table, and some are missing; sequencing was by immunoSEQ multiplex PCR. The sample carries around 190,000 clones, approximately 80% recorded once. The chain carries TRBV5-4 and TRBJ2-3, with 13 bases lining up with TRBD2. The sequence was collected from a woman between 45 and 60 years old in good health and CMV-seronegative. Sequencing input: PBMCs. DNA for the CDR3: TGTGCCAGCAGGGCGGGACTAGCGGGAATTACTAGCACAGATACGCAGTATTTT. It translates to CASRAGLAGITSTDTQYF. The variable domain in full, with the rest retrieved from reference TRBV5-4 and TRBJ2-3, is ETGVTQSPTHLIKTRGQQVTLRCSSQSGHNTVSWYQQALGQGPQFIFQYYREEENGRGNFPPRFSGLQFPNYSSELNVNALELDDSALYLCASRAGLAGITSTDTQYFGPGTRLTVL.